What follows describes a single T cell receptor beta chain. Its matching antigen is unknown. This sample was taken from a study of cytomegalovirus exposure and HLA in healthy donors. Study findings and constraints: A list of about 180 TCR beta chains associated with cytomegalovirus was given. Later analysis demonstrated an association between a missense DCLRE1C variant and TCR beta V- and J-gene trimming. TCR beta sequences reportedly predicted the HLA-A and HLA-B alleles of most subjects accurately.

This CDR3 contains 14 residues. Vbeta (60) and Jbeta (13) primers were used in the PCR. Data came from immunoSEQ multiplex PCR; TCRdb stores just in-frame clones and leaves some out. The sample contains 150,000 to 160,000 clones, roughly 80% of which appear only once. This TCR came from a man aged 30-40 years in good health and CMV-seropositive. This chain joins TRBV21-1 and TRBJ2-1; the D call of TRBD1 is as the table states it, not checked on the DNA. TRBV21-1 is given as a pseudogene. Sequenced input: PBMCs. The CDR3 DNA sequence: TGTGCCAGCATCAACAGGGATGTAGGCAATGAGCAGTTCTTC. Protein product: CASINRDVGNEQFF.